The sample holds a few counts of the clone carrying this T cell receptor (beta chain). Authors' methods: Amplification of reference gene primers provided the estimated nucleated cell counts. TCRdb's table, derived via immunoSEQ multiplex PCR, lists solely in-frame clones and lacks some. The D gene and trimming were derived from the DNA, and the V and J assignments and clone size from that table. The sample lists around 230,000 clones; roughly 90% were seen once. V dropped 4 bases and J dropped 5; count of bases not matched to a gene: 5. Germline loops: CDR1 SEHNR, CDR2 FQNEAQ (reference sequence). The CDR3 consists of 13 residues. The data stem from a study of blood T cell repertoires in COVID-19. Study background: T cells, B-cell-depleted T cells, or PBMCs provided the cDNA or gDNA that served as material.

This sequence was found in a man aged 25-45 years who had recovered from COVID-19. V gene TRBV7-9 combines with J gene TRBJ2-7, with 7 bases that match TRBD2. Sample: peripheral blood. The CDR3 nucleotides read TGTGCCAGCAGCTGGGGGGGTGAGCACGAGCAGTACTTC. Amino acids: CASSWGGEHEQYF.